By share, the clone carrying this T cell receptor beta chain counts as medium-sized. Its antigen remains unidentified. The sample is drawn from a study of metastatic and nonmetastatic thyroid tumors. Looking at the study overall: Patients with malignant and benign thyroid disease provided blood and tumor or nodule tissue, whose repertoires were compared.

In the study's own analysis: Across clinicopathological groups, CDR3 differences served as the basis for building a distant-metastasis classifier for papillary thyroid cancer. With MiXCR, TCRdb called clones anew from the PCR reads. The V and J calls here are based on TCRdb, not the publication. This sample has about 13,000 clones; 28% occur once, and the top ten carry more than 10%. Each patient went into thyroid surgery without having received any treatment. Broader study findings: In blood and tumor, TCR beta diversity was reportedly significantly higher in malignant thyroid tumors than in benign nodules.

The sequence was obtained from a female donor with papillary thyroid cancer or a benign thyroid nodule (not recorded which). Some clones in this sample may be carry-over from other donors' samples. Specimen: tumor tissue.

Written as DNA, the CDR3 is TGTGCCAGCAGTATCCGGACAGCGCCCACCGGGGAGCTGTTTTTT. It yields the protein CASSIRTAPTGELFF. The rearrangement uses TRBV27 and TRBJ2-2, with a possible D match to TRBD1 (6 bases). From germline, CDR1 is MNHEY and CDR2 SMNVEV (reference sequence). Deletions cut 5 bases from V and 4 bases from J, with 14 bases between. CDR3 length: 15 amino acids.